This TCR beta chain was captured in a study of CD8+CD57+ T cells in acquired aplastic anemia. Study-level background: DNA from sorted CD4+ and CD8+ cells averaged roughly 3.2 ug.

Patients selected for sequencing had displayed CD8+CD57+ cell expansion by flow cytometry. Receipt of therapy had not occurred in any patient by the time of blood sampling. To note about this clonotype: Antigen unknown.

The V gene's germline CDR1 is KGHSH and CDR2 LQKENI. CDR3 length: 12 residues. With 3 bases removed from V and 5 bases from J, the gap between germline ends came to 7 bases. CDR3 and TCR beta VDJ profiling relied on genomic DNA as the template. TCRdb called the reads again in MiXCR, with one record for every CDR3 protein. The sample lists some 160,000 distinct CDR3 sequences; about 45% were seen once. Study outcomes and limitations: Overlapping CD8+ CDR3 repertoires of patients and controls contained approximately 28 shared sequences. In CD8+ cells, Simpson's diversity showed no significant difference between patients and controls.

Sequencing was performed on sorted CD4+, CD8+, or CD8+CD57+ T cells (not recorded which) from PBMCs. This chain links TRBV18 with TRBJ1-1; D call uncertain. This TCR came from a human donor with aplastic anemia. The CDR3 spells CASSPTRTEAFF. The CDR3 coding sequence is TGTGCCAGCTCACCGACAAGAACTGAAGCTTTCTTT.